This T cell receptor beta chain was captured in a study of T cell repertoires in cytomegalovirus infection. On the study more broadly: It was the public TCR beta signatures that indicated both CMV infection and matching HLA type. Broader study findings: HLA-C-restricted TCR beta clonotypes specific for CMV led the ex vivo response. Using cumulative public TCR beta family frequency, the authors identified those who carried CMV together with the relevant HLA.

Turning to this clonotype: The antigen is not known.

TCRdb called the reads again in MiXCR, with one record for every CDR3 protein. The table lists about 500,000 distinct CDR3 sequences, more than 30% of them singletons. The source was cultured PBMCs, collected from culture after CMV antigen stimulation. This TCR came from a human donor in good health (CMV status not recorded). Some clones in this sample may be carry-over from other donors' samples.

The CDR3 spells CSASPKAGTYEQYF. In nucleotides, the CDR3 is TGCAGTGCTTCCCCGAAGGCGGGAACCTACGAGCAGTACTTC. V usage is TRBV20-1 and J usage is TRBJ2-7, with TRBD2 as a possible D gene (6 bases). The V end was cut by 5 bases, the J end by 2 bases, with 16 bases between. The CDR3 has 14 residues. Germline V CDR1 and CDR2: DFQATT, SNEGSKA (reference sequence).